The T cell receptor (beta chain) under discussion was sequenced for a study of blood T cell repertoires in COVID-19. Looking at the study overall: There were acute and convalescent COVID-19 samples, and they came from the United States, Italy and Spain. Nucleic acid was either cDNA or gDNA, and it came from T cells, B-cell-depleted T cells, or PBMCs.

This clone is medium-sized within its sample. Original processing methods: The authors estimated nucleated cell counts from reference gene primer amplification. Profiled with immunoSEQ multiplex PCR; TCRdb holds only in-frame clones, not every one. The D gene and trimming were derived from the DNA, and the V and J assignments and clone size from that table. The sample yields about 59,000 clones, around 67% seen once. The CDR3 contains 12 residues. Germline-derived CDR1 and CDR2 are SNHLY and FYNNEI. V gave up 7 bases and J gave up 10 bases, with 11 bases separating them. J is TRBJ1-6 and V is TRBV2; D perhaps matches TRBD1 (5 bases). This sequence was found in a woman aged 70-85 years with acute or convalescent COVID-19. Sequenced material: peripheral blood. The CDR3 loop reads CASTTGASPLHF. The CDR3 DNA sequence: TGTGCCAGCACGACTGGGGCCTCACCCCTCCACTTT.